The rows below give T cell receptor beta chains drawn from one sample of a study of CD8+ T cells in alopecia areata. Using immunoSEQ multiplex PCR, the repertoire was profiled, and TCRdb retains in-frame clones only, with some absent. The sample includes approximately 210,000 clones, over 60% of them seen just once. Sequences were derived from CD4+ T cells sorted from blood, sampled at week 4, from a patient treated with tofacitinib. Receptor source: a human donor with alopecia areata. The conserved cysteine and the conserved F or W are not part of the CDR3 here.

cdr3_aa: AHGINYGYT
j_call: TRBJ1-2
v_call: TRBV30

cdr3_aa: ASSSVEGRNIQY
j_call: TRBJ2-4
v_call: TRBV5-1

cdr3_aa: ASSEGQGVWILF
j_call: TRBJ1-4
v_call: TRBV2

cdr3_aa: ASRGTSSYNEQF
j_call: TRBJ2-1
v_call: TRBV2

cdr3_aa: AISESVGGLTQH
j_call: TRBJ1-5
v_call: TRBV10-3

cdr3_aa: ATSRDLKTGGDGYT
j_call: TRBJ1-2
v_call: TRBV15

cdr3_aa: ASISAGLGTQY
j_call: TRBJ2-5
v_call: TRBV2

cdr3_aa: ASSRGQGDYEQY
j_call: TRBJ2-7
v_call: TRBV5-1

cdr3_aa: ASVLANEKLF
j_call: TRBJ1-4
v_call: TRBV2

cdr3_aa: ASSTRGVSYEQY
j_call: TRBJ2-7
v_call: TRBV11-2

cdr3_aa: ASSQDSGGPYEQY
j_call: TRBJ2-7
v_call: TRBV4-3

cdr3_aa: ASSPTLVSDTQY
j_call: TRBJ2-3
v_call: TRBV7-2

cdr3_aa: ASTRTGPINVLT
j_call: TRBJ2-6
v_call: TRBV27

cdr3_aa: ASSESPGSNYGYT
j_call: TRBJ1-2
v_call: TRBV25-1

cdr3_aa: AWSAVRYNSPLH
j_call: TRBJ1-6
v_call: TRBV30

cdr3_aa: AAPIPEQY
j_call: TRBJ2-7
v_call: TRBV6-5

cdr3_aa: ASSLTGGALDTQY
j_call: TRBJ2-3
v_call: TRBV7-9

cdr3_aa: AWSDRVPSRGYT
j_call: TRBJ1-2
v_call: TRBV30

cdr3_aa: SSTQGQGLETQY
j_call: TRBJ2-5
v_call: TRBV29-1

cdr3_aa: SVQRGLNTGELF
j_call: TRBJ2-2
v_call: TRBV29-1

cdr3_aa: ASSSTGGSYEQY
j_call: TRBJ2-7
v_call: TRBV7-2

cdr3_aa: ASSLGGGSGYEQY
j_call: TRBJ2-7
v_call: TRBV7-9

cdr3_aa: ASSPGQVSYEQY
j_call: TRBJ2-7
v_call: TRBV5-4

cdr3_aa: ASSPNQGTGELF
j_call: TRBJ2-2
v_call: TRBV4-3

cdr3_aa: AWSVLGLNGYT
j_call: TRBJ1-2
v_call: TRBV30

cdr3_aa: ASSAGASVDEQY
j_call: TRBJ2-7
v_call: TRBV5-1

cdr3_aa: AWSPSRGQETQY
j_call: TRBJ2-5
v_call: TRBV30

cdr3_aa: ASSVDTGLDTIY
j_call: TRBJ1-3
v_call: TRBV9

cdr3_aa: ASKTWTSGETQY
j_call: TRBJ2-5
v_call: TRBV5-1

cdr3_aa: ASSPRTGGDYEQY
j_call: TRBJ2-7
v_call: TRBV7-2

cdr3_aa: AWSVGSLDTEAF
j_call: TRBJ1-1
v_call: TRBV30

cdr3_aa: ASSGDRVSNQPQH
j_call: TRBJ1-5
v_call: TRBV4-1